The rows below give T cell receptor beta chains drawn from one sample of a study of shared T cell receptors in the human thymus. The assay was immunoSEQ multiplex PCR, and TCRdb's table has in-frame clones only and misses some. Among over 650,000 clones, about 87% were seen once, and the ten largest hold over 0.008%. These same data were also listed under a study on human thymus T cells.

Sequenced material: thymocytes. These receptors were collected from a boy under three years old with a congenital heart defect. The CDR3 runs from the conserved cysteine through the conserved F or W. D genes are given only for firm matches. Expanded clones are given a class, and other clones once, few, many or no size at all.

CDR3 length	clone size	V gene	J gene	D gene	CDR3 DNA	CDR3 protein
13	-	TRBV18	TRBJ2-4	-	TGTGCCAGCTCACCGGGGCCAAAAAACATTCAGTACTTC	CASSPGPKNIQYF
17	-	TRBV28	TRBJ1-3	-	TGTGCCAGCAGTTTGGAGGATGGTTTGGGGTCTGGAAACACCATATATTTT	CASSLEDGLGSGNTIYF
15	-	TRBV4-1	TRBJ1-1	TRBD1	TGCGCCAGCAGCCAGCCCGGGACAGAGAACACTGAAGCTTTCTTT	CASSQPGTENTEAFF
11	-	TRBV30	TRBJ1-2	TRBD1	TGTGCCTGGAGAGGGGGCAGAGGCTACACCTTC	CAWRGGRGYTF
14	-	TRBV9	TRBJ1-2	TRBD1	TGTGCCAGCAGCGTGGGGACAGGGCCCAATGGCTACACCTTC	CASSVGTGPNGYTF
14	-	TRBV10-3	TRBJ2-6	TRBD2	TGTGCCACGCGCGGGGGGTCTGGGGCCAACGTCCTGACTTTC	CATRGGSGANVLTF
20	-	TRBV9	TRBJ2-2	TRBD2	TGTGCCAGCAGCGTTAATTCAGGGAGGCTAGCGGGAGCGAACACCGGGGAGCTGTTTTTT	CASSVNSGRLAGANTGELFF
19	-	TRBV14	TRBJ1-1	TRBD1	TGTGCCAGCAGCCAAGAAATCCCACCGGGACAGGGGTCTGACACTGAAGCTTTCTTT	CASSQEIPPGQGSDTEAFF
14	-	TRBV5-1	TRBJ2-5	-	TGCGCCAGCAGCCCAAGTGCAGGGGAAGGGACCCAGTACTTC	CASSPSAGEGTQYF
14	-	TRBV14	TRBJ1-2	-	TGTGCCAGCAGCATTCGACAGCCCGGCTATGGCTACACCTTC	CASSIRQPGYGYTF
15	-	TRBV12-5	TRBJ1-1	-	TGTGCTAGTGGTTTGGCTGGTTACATGAACACTGAAGCTTTCTTT	CASGLAGYMNTEAFF
13	-	TRBV5-8	TRBJ1-4	-	TGTGCCAGCAGCTTGGAACGGGGTGAAAAACTGTTTTTT	CASSLERGEKLFF
15	-	TRBV2	TRBJ1-1	-	TGTGCCAGCAGTCCCTCGGCCAGGAGGGAGGCTGAAGCTTTCTTT	CASSPSARREAEAFF
15	-	TRBV5-1	TRBJ2-5	-	TGCGCCAGCAGCGGTGGTGGAGGGACCAAGGGGACCCAGTACTTC	CASSGGGGTKGTQYF
15	-	TRBV27	TRBJ2-3	-	TGTGCCAGCAGCCGCCCCCCTAGTTTACCAGATACGCAGTATTTT	CASSRPPSLPDTQYF
17	once	TRBV4-3	TRBJ2-7	TRBD2	TGCGCCAGCAGCCAAGACAAAAGCGGGAGACAGGTCTACGAGCAGTACTTC	CASSQDKSGRQVYEQYF
14	-	TRBV2	TRBJ2-7	TRBD1	TGTGCCAGCAGAACAGGGGGTCTCGCCGGCGAGCAGTACTTC	CASRTGGLAGEQYF
12	few	TRBV19	TRBJ1-1	-	TGTGCCAGTAGTATGCGGAACACTGAAGCTTTCTTT	CASSMRNTEAFF
17	-	TRBV21-1	TRBJ2-2	-	TGTGCCAGCAGCAGGACTAGCGGGGGTAGGAACACCGGGGAGCTGTTTTTT	CASSRTSGGRNTGELFF
15	-	TRBV15	TRBJ2-7	-	TGTGCCACCAGCAGAGATCGCCGGAGCTCCTACGAGCAGTACTTC	CATSRDRRSSYEQYF
16	-	TRBV28	TRBJ2-3	-	TGTGCCAGCAGTTTAGAACTAGCTAAGGATACAGATACGCAGTATTTT	CASSLELAKDTDTQYF
17	-	TRBV10-3	TRBJ2-5	TRBD2	TGTGCCATCAGTGAGTCTTTAGCGGGAGGTTTCCAAGAGACCCAGTACTTC	CAISESLAGGFQETQYF
15	-	TRBV6-5	TRBJ1-2	TRBD1	TGTGCCAGCAGTTACATGACAGGGGGAATCTATGGCTACACCTTC	CASSYMTGGIYGYTF
14	-	TRBV7-8	TRBJ2-5	-	TGTGCCAGCAGCTTAGGTTTGGGGTGGCAGGGGACCTACTTC	CASSLGLGWQGTYF
13	-	TRBV2	TRBJ1-2	-	TGTGCCAGCAGGCCCCGGGAGGACTATGGCTACACCTTC	CASRPREDYGYTF
19	-	TRBV4-1	TRBJ2-4	TRBD1	TGCGCCAGCAGCCAAGTTGGAGGAAGGACAGGGATAGCCAAAAACATTCAGTACTTC	CASSQVGGRTGIAKNIQYF
16	-	TRBV27	TRBJ1-2	TRBD1	TGTGCCAGCAGTCCCTACAATAAGGACAGGCCCTATGGCTACACCTTC	CASSPYNKDRPYGYTF
16	-	TRBV2	TRBJ2-1	TRBD1	TGTGCCAGCAGTCCCGCACGGACAGGTTCCAACAATGAGCAGTTCTTC	CASSPARTGSNNEQFF
16	-	TRBV4-3	TRBJ2-6	-	TGCGCCAGCAGCCAAGGCCTTGCGGCTGGGGCCAACGTCCTGACTTTC	CASSQGLAAGANVLTF
11	-	TRBV28	TRBJ2-7	-	TGTGCCAGCAGCCAGTCCTACGAGCAGTACTTC	CASSQSYEQYF
20	-	TRBV28	TRBJ2-1	TRBD1	TGTGCCAGCAGTACTCCATTTACGGGCCCGGGACAGGGCTCCTACAATGAGCAGTTCTTC	CASSTPFTGPGQGSYNEQFF
17	-	TRBV14	TRBJ1-2	TRBD1	TGTGCCAGCAGCCCGATAACAATGGGACAGGCTAACTATGGCTACACCTTC	CASSPITMGQANYGYTF
20	-	TRBV12-5	TRBJ2-7	TRBD1	TGTGCTAGTGGTTCACCCCAAGTTCGGGCGGGACAGGGGATTGTCTACGAGCAGTACTTC	CASGSPQVRAGQGIVYEQYF
16	-	TRBV14	TRBJ1-1	-	TGTGCCAGCAGCCGCTCGTACTTCGAGGGGGGGACTGAAGCTTTCTTT	CASSRSYFEGGTEAFF
14	-	TRBV27	TRBJ1-4	-	TGTGCCAGCAGTTTACAGGGTAGAAATGAAAAACTGTTTTTT	CASSLQGRNEKLFF
16	-	TRBV7-9	TRBJ2-1	TRBD2	TGTGCCAGCAGCTTAGGGCGGACTAGCGGCTACAATGAGCAGTTCTTC	CASSLGRTSGYNEQFF
13	-	TRBV6-4	TRBJ1-1	-	TGTGCCAGCAGTGAAGCGAGGAACACTGAAGCTTTCTTT	CASSEARNTEAFF
14	-	TRBV11-2	TRBJ2-7	-	TGTGCCAGCAGCCCCCGCGTTATGCGCCACGAGCAGTACTTC	CASSPRVMRHEQYF
17	-	TRBV4-3	TRBJ2-3	TRBD2	TGCGCCAGCAGCCAAGGGAGTAAGCGGGGTTTCACAGATACGCAGTATTTT	CASSQGSKRGFTDTQYF
15	-	TRBV7-2	TRBJ2-1	TRBD1	TGTGCCAGCAGCGCAGGGACAGGGTCTGGGAAAAAGCAGTTCTTC	CASSAGTGSGKKQFF
18	-	TRBV14	TRBJ2-2	TRBD2	TGTGCCAGCAGCCCGCGCAGCCCGAGCGGGGGGAACACCGGGGAGCTGTTTTTT	CASSPRSPSGGNTGELFF
14	once	TRBV11-2	TRBJ1-3	-	TGTGCCAGCAGGGCGGTGAGCTCTGGAAACACCATATATTTT	CASRAVSSGNTIYF
16	-	TRBV27	TRBJ2-1	TRBD1	TGTGCCAGCAGTTCCCGGACAGGGGGCTCCTACAATGAGCAGTTCTTC	CASSSRTGGSYNEQFF
17	-	TRBV11-2	TRBJ1-3	TRBD1	TGTGCCAGCAGCGCCCCGGGACAGAACGTCACTGGAAACACCATATATTTT	CASSAPGQNVTGNTIYF
15	-	TRBV7-9	TRBJ1-6	-	TGTGCCAGCAGCTTAATTGACAGAGATAATTCACCCCTCCACTTT	CASSLIDRDNSPLHF
16	-	TRBV7-9	TRBJ2-5	TRBD1	TGTGCCAGCAGCTTAGCCGAGACAGGGGGCCGAGAGACCCAGTACTTC	CASSLAETGGRETQYF
12	few	TRBV4-3	TRBJ1-1	-	TGCGCCAGCAGCCAAGATAACGGGTGGTTCGATTTT	CASSQDNGWFDF
16	once	TRBV9	TRBJ2-1	TRBD2	TGTGCCAGCAGCCCCTTGGGGCAGCCCGGGGGGAATGAGCAGTTCTTC	CASSPLGQPGGNEQFF
10	-	TRBV30	TRBJ1-2	-	TGTGCCGGGGCAAACTATGGCTACACCTTC	CAGANYGYTF
13	-	TRBV5-5	TRBJ2-7	-	TGTGCCAGCAGCACCACAGGGCTCTACGAGCAGTACTTC	CASSTTGLYEQYF
17	-	TRBV9	TRBJ2-1	-	TGTGCCAGCAGCGTAGCTGGGGGGGCCCACTCCTACAATGAGCAGTTCTTC	CASSVAGGAHSYNEQFF
16	-	TRBV14	TRBJ2-7	TRBD1	TGTGCCAGCAGCCAGATACATCGGACAGGTCACTACGAGCAGTACTTC	CASSQIHRTGHYEQYF
17	once	TRBV4-1	TRBJ2-1	TRBD2	TGCGCCAGCAGCCAAGGGGGGGGTGAAGGCGGCTACAATGAGCAGTTCTTC	CASSQGGGEGGYNEQFF
13	-	TRBV5-8	TRBJ1-1	-	TGTGCCAGCAGCTTCGGTGGGAACACTGAAGCTTTCTTT	CASSFGGNTEAFF
15	-	TRBV7-2	TRBJ2-3	-	TGTGCCAGCAGCTTAGGGACTCCCTCGGGGGATACGCAGTATTTT	CASSLGTPSGDTQYF
15	-	TRBV7-9	TRBJ1-4	TRBD1	TGTGCCAGCAGCTTGACCGGGACAGGGGAGGAAAAACTGTTTTTT	CASSLTGTGEEKLFF
15	few	TRBV19	TRBJ2-7	TRBD1	TGTGCCAGTCACCCAGGGGGCTCGCGGCGATACGAGCAGTACTTC	CASHPGGSRRYEQYF
9	-	TRBV29-1	TRBJ1-1	-	TGCAGCGTTGGAGGTGAAGCTTTCTTT	CSVGGEAFF
12	-	TRBV11-3	TRBJ2-1	-	TGTGCCAGCAGCCGGAGGGTCACTGAGCAGTTCTTC	CASSRRVTEQFF